This T cell receptor (beta chain) was documented in a study of breast tumors, draining lymph nodes, adjacent tissues. Unmatched junction bases numbered 7, after V lost 4 bases and J lost 4 bases. This CDR3 has 15 amino acids. Germline lookup yields CDR1 LNHDA and CDR2 SQIVND (reference sequence). Study observations and caveats: Tumor repertoires ranked between lymph nodes and nontumor tissue in diversity, with V and J gene preferences. Tumor and nontumor repertoires were significantly more similar in luminal-like than in basal-like breast cancer. The data were judged consistent with most tumor T cells coming from lymph node and expanding in tumor.

Axillary draining lymph nodes of breast cancer patients supplied the node samples. This clonotype was seen repeatedly, ten times or more. Its specificity is not known. TCRdb passed the multiplex PCR reads through MiXCR, listing each CDR3 protein once. The sample records 150,000 to 200,000 distinct CDR3 sequences, about 33% being singletons. The source material was axillary lymph node tissue. The chain couples TRBV19 to TRBJ1-2; 9 nucleotides line up with TRBD1. The TCR sequence derives from a female donor with breast cancer. Some clones in this sample may be carry-over from other donors' samples. The CDR3 sequence is CASSTRTGERYGYTF. Written as DNA, the CDR3 is TGTGCCAGTAGTACACGGACAGGGGAGCGCTATGGCTACACCTTC.